A single sample gave rise to the 32 T cell receptor beta chains below, sequenced in a study of metastatic and nonmetastatic thyroid tumors. TCRdb re-analyzed the PCR reads through MiXCR. The sample holds about 40,000 clones; more than 9.5% are singletons and the top ten take roughly 25%. Until they underwent thyroid surgery, no patient had received any treatment. The sample taken for sequencing was blood. Receptors were obtained from a female donor with papillary thyroid cancer or a benign thyroid nodule (not recorded which). Some clones in this sample may be carry-over from other donors' samples.

The table lists this clone with many counts. Other DNA sequences in this specimen translate into the identical CDR3. The rearrangement uses TRBV20-1 and TRBJ1-2; the D is unclear. Germline CDR1 reads DFQATT; CDR2 reads SNEGSKA (reference sequence). The CDR3 extends over 14 amino acids. The ends were cut back, 5 bases at V and 8 bases at J, with 21 bases in the middle. The CDR3 sequence: CSASPPRGGVGYTF. The CDR3 region has the DNA TGCAGTGCTTCCCCTCCCCGGGGAGGCGTCGGCTACACCTTC.

The chain combines TRBV6-1 with TRBJ2-1, with D hard to call. V lost 5 bases and J 4 bases, leaving 12 bases between the germline ends. The CDR3 consists of 14 residues. Germline V gene lookup returns CDR1 MNHNS and CDR2 SASEGT. CDR3 sequence reads: CASSPTPGYNEQFF. The CDR3 DNA reads as TGTGCCAGCAGTCCCACCCCAGGATACAATGAGCAGTTCTTC.

This clone was found many times. V usage is TRBV7-3 and J usage is TRBJ2-4; no reliable D call. Germline CDR1 reads SGHTA; CDR2 reads FQGTGA. The CDR3 contains 18 residues. Trimming removed 4 bases from V and 1 base from J, with 20 bases in between. The DNA for the CDR3 is TGTGCCAGCAGCTCTCGTGGTCTATTATATGCGGCCAAAAACATTCAGTACTTC. Translating it yields CASSSRGLLYAAKNIQYF.

The chain uses TRBV6-1 and TRBJ1-6, with TRBD1 as a possible D gene (5 bases). This CDR3 spans 13 amino acids. Germline lookup yields CDR1 MNHNS and CDR2 SASEGT. Trimming removed 3 bases from V and 10 bases from J, with 10 bases in between. CDR3 sequence reads: CASSEVDNSPLHF. As DNA, the CDR3 is TGTGCCAGCAGTGAGGTGGACAACTCACCCCTCCACTTT.

This clone rates as medium-sized. The chain is built from TRBV19 and TRBJ2-7, with unresolved D. CDR1 is LNHDA and CDR2 is SQIVND in the germline V gene (reference sequence). V was cut by 7 bases and J by 0 bases, with 13 bases left in between. There are 14 residues in the CDR3. DNA for the CDR3: TGTGCCAGTATGTCCTACAGCAACTCCTACGAGCAGTACTTC. This sequence encodes CASMSYSNSYEQYF.

In this sample, this clone turned up many times. The V and J genes are TRBV20-1 and TRBJ2-7, with TRBD1 matching 8 bases. This CDR3 has 14 residues. Germline CDR1 reads DFQATT; CDR2 reads SNEGSKA (reference sequence). J gave up 3 bases and V 5 bases, and 9 bases lay outside the gene matches. The CDR3 is CSAAAGQAVYEQYF. CDR3 DNA sequence: TGCAGTGCTGCTGCGGGACAGGCGGTCTACGAGCAGTACTTC.

This clone was detected ten times or more. This sample also contains other DNA sequences that code for the same CDR3. DNA for the CDR3: TGTGCCAGCAGTGATATTCCGGGACTAGCGGCACCCTACGAGCAGTACTTC. It translates to CASSDIPGLAAPYEQYF. The genes are TRBV6-1 and TRBJ2-7; 11 bases agree with TRBD2. The J segment lost 2 bases and the V segment lost 3 bases, leaving 9 bases of the junction unmatched. Germline CDR1 MNHNS, CDR2 SASEGT. The CDR3 contains 17 residues.

This clone was found many times. The chain recombines TRBV27 with TRBJ1-1; D is uncertain. V gave up 6 bases and J gave up 2 bases, with 4 bases separating them. CDR3 size: 11 residues. Germline CDR1 is MNHEY and CDR2 is SMNVEV (reference sequence). CDR3 protein: CASRRNTEAFF. CDR3 DNA sequence: TGTGCCAGCAGAAGAAACACTGAAGCTTTCTTT.

This clone was detected ten times or more. The identical CDR3 is also encoded by other nucleotide sequences in the sample. V gene TRBV19 combines with J gene TRBJ1-1; 8 nucleotides agree with TRBD1. V lost 9 bases to trimming and J lost 4 bases; unmatched junction nucleotides: 4. The germline V gene has CDR1 LNHDA and CDR2 SQIVND (reference sequence). CDR3 length: 12 amino acids. In nucleotides, the CDR3 is TGTGCCAGCAGGACAGGGATCACTGAAGCTTTCTTT. This codes for CASRTGITEAFF.

Concerning this clone: A much larger clone lies a single base off, so this may be a read error. This chain uses TRBV11-1 with TRBJ2-3, with 7 bases fitting TRBD2. This CDR3 spans 16 amino acids. Germline V gene data show CDR1 as SGHAT and CDR2 as FQDESV (reference sequence). The CDR3 nucleotides are TGTGCCAGCAGCCCCCAAGACTACCTGGGGAGGGATACACAGTATTTT. This codes for CASSPQDYLGRDTQYF.

This clone was found many times. This sequence joins TRBV19 and TRBJ1-5; no clear D. Trimming pared 6 bases from V and 5 bases from J, leaving 14 bases between. The CDR3 loop spans 14 amino acids. Per the germline V gene, CDR1 is LNHDA and CDR2 is SQIVND (reference sequence). Here the CDR3 reads CASRSLGSDQPQHF. The CDR3 DNA is TGTGCCAGTAGGTCTCTGGGGAGTGATCAGCCCCAGCATTTT.

V usage is TRBV5-1 and J usage is TRBJ2-7; 7 nucleotides line up with TRBD1. Per germline, CDR1 SGHRS and CDR2 YFSETQ. The CDR3 has 13 amino acids. V shed 1 base and J 6 bases; nucleotides not matched to a gene: 4. The CDR3 sequence: CASSLTGVGEQYF. The DNA for the CDR3 is TGCGCCAGCAGCTTGACAGGGGTGGGCGAGCAGTACTTC.

This clone appeared many times. This chain uses TRBV20-1 with TRBJ1-1; D is undetermined. Germline assignment: CDR1 DFQATT and CDR2 SNEGSKA (reference sequence). This CDR3 has 14 residues. V was cut by 5 bases and J by 0 bases, with 13 bases left in between. The CDR3 here is CSAPDGRVNTEAFF. DNA of the CDR3: TGCAGTGCTCCAGACGGCAGAGTGAACACTGAAGCTTTCTTT.

As for this clone: This sample includes further DNA sequences coding for the same CDR3. This sequence joins TRBV7-6 and TRBJ2-1; 10 bases are a match to TRBD2. The V segment lost 6 bases and the J segment 6 bases; nucleotides outside the gene matches: 8. The germline V gene has CDR1 SGHVS and CDR2 FNYEAQ. This CDR3 region has 15 residues. The CDR3 is CASSRPSGSFNEQFF. The CDR3 DNA sequence: TGTGCCAGCAGTCGCCCTAGCGGGAGCTTCAATGAGCAGTTCTTC.

At least ten counts were recorded for this clone. The chain links TRBV6-2 or TRBV6-3 to TRBJ1-1; no clear D. V was cut by 8 bases and J by 1 base, with 14 bases left in between. Per the germline V gene, CDR1 is MNHEY and CDR2 is SVGEGT. The CDR3 covers 14 residues. The CDR3 is CASGPARSNTEAFF. The CDR3 DNA is TGTGCCAGCGGACCAGCCCGATCGAACACTGAAGCTTTCTTT.

The table lists this clone with a few counts. The V gene is TRBV6-1, the J gene TRBJ2-7, with 9 bases lining up with TRBD1. CDR1 and CDR2 from the germline V gene are MNHNS and SASEGT. The junction had 6 bases not matched to a gene; V was cut back by 2 bases and J by 4 bases. CDR3 length: 15 amino acids. The CDR3 region has the DNA TGTGCCAGCAGTGAAATGGGACAGGGTTTTTACGAGCAGTACTTC. As protein: CASSEMGQGFYEQYF.

The V gene is TRBV5-6, the J gene TRBJ2-3, with 7 bases identical to TRBD2. CDR3 size: 13 residues. V dropped 0 bases and J dropped 13; count of bases not matched to a gene: 8. Germline assignment: CDR1 SGHDT and CDR2 YYEEEE. The CDR3 region is CASSLGLAVGEYF. The CDR3, as DNA: TGTGCCAGCAGCTTGGGCCTAGCGGTGGGGGAGTATTTT.

This clone showed up many times. This rearrangement joins TRBV3-1 to TRBJ2-7; maybe TRBD1 (6 bases). This CDR3 contains 15 residues. V was trimmed by 4 bases and J by 7 bases, leaving 20 bases between them. The germline CDR1 and CDR2 sequences are LGHDT and YNNKEL (reference sequence). The CDR3 sequence is CASSPNRAPTREQYF. In DNA form, the CDR3 reads TGTGCCAGCAGCCCGAACAGGGCCCCAACAAGGGAGCAGTACTTC.

Many counts were recorded for this clone. The chain uses TRBV9 and TRBJ2-3; D remains unclear. Germline V gene data show CDR1 as SGDLS and CDR2 as YYNGEE. This CDR3 spans 11 amino acids. V was shortened by 5 bases and J by 2 bases, with 3 bases between the two germline ends. This CDR3 reads CASSHTDTQYF. The CDR3 DNA follows: TGTGCCAGCAGTCACACAGATACGCAGTATTTT.

A note on this clone: Its ends do not fully match the called genes, so a read error is possible. The V and J genes are TRBV7-7 and TRBJ2-5; no firm D call. The germline V gene has CDR1 SSHAT and CDR2 FNYEAQ (reference sequence). There are 13 residues in the CDR3. The CDR3 protein is CASSLVQQETQYF. The CDR3 bases are TGTGCTAGCAGCTTAGTACAGCAAGAGACCCAGTACTTC.

At least ten counts were recorded for this clone. The chain carries TRBV15 and TRBJ2-5; D ambiguous. This CDR3 is 15 amino acids long. Germline-derived CDR1 and CDR2 are LNHNV and YYDKDF (reference sequence). Trimming removed 0 bases at V and 5 bases at J, with 13 bases between. The CDR3 nucleotides are TGTGCCACCAGCAGAGATCGGGCCATTGGGGAGACCCAGTACTTC. Translated, it gives CATSRDRAIGETQYF. The full variable domain, rest sourced from reference TRBV15 and TRBJ2-5, is DAMVIQNPRYQVTQFGKPVTLSCSQTLNHNVMYWYQQKSSQAPKLLFHYYDKDFNNEADTPDNFQSRRPNTSFCFLDIRSPGLGDTAMYLCATSRDRAIGETQYFGPGTRLLVL.

This clone showed up many times. The chain carries TRBV5-5 and TRBJ1-5; 11 bases fit TRBD1. Germline-derived CDR1 and CDR2 are SGHKS and YYEKEE (reference sequence). The V and J ends lost 0 bases and 2 bases, in that order; junction bases with no gene match: 13. The length of the CDR3 is 20 residues. CDR3 DNA: TGTGCCAGCAGCTTGGGATTGTCGGACAGGGGGCCGATTGGCAATCAGCCCCAGCATTTT. Its translation: CASSLGLSDRGPIGNQPQHF.

This clone was detected many times. The chain has TRBV18 and TRBJ2-1; D is perhaps TRBD2 (5 bases). The V gene's germline CDR1 is KGHSH and CDR2 LQKENI. The CDR3 contains 14 residues. The ends were cut back, 3 bases at V and 8 bases at J, with 14 bases in the middle. This CDR3 is CASSPRPSFDEQFF. In nucleotides, the CDR3 is TGTGCCAGCTCACCTCGGCCTAGCTTCGATGAGCAGTTCTTC. Based on the CDR3 plus reference TRBV18 and TRBJ2-1, the full variable domain is NAGVMQNPRHLVRRRGQEARLRCSPMKGHSHVYWYRQLPEEGLKFMVYLQKENIIDESGMPKERFSAEFPKEGPSILRIQQVVRGDSAAYFCASSPRPSFDEQFFGPGTRLTVL.

J is TRBJ2-1 and V is TRBV29-1, with a possible D match to TRBD1 (6 bases). Trimming cost V 6 bases and J 0 bases, with 21 bases left between them. This CDR3 contains 17 residues. CDR1 and CDR2 from the germline V gene are SQVTM and ANQGSEA. The CDR3 loop reads CSVPQGQGENSYNEQFF. CDR3 nucleotide sequence: TGCAGCGTCCCCCAGGGGCAGGGCGAGAACTCCTACAATGAGCAGTTCTTC.

This clone was seen repeatedly, ten times or more. The gene calls are TRBV7-6 and TRBJ2-7; 7 bases are shared with TRBD1. From germline, CDR1 is SGHVS and CDR2 FNYEAQ. The CDR3 has 14 amino acids. V shed 5 bases, J shed 7 bases, and the junction held 11 bases outside the gene matches. The CDR3 protein is CASSPGQSTMEQYF. For the CDR3, the DNA is TGTGCCAGCAGCCCGGGACAGAGTACGATGGAGCAGTACTTC.

This chain joins TRBV9 and TRBJ1-1; no clear D. Trimming stripped 8 bases from V and 1 base from J, with 12 bases between. The CDR3 is 13 residues long. The germline V gene has CDR1 SGDLS and CDR2 YYNGEE. The DNA of the CDR3 is TGTGCCAGTACTACGGATTGGAACACTGAAGCTTTCTTT. Protein: CASTTDWNTEAFF.

J is TRBJ2-2 and V is TRBV24-1; no reliable D call. The CDR3 length is 16 residues. The V end lost 0 bases, the J end lost 4 bases, and 11 bases lay between the germline ends. From germline, CDR1 is KGHDR and CDR2 SFDVKD. The CDR3 loop is CATSDLWVESTGELFF. CDR3 DNA: TGTGCCACCAGTGATTTGTGGGTAGAGTCCACCGGGGAGCTGTTTTTT.

This clone was counted many times. The rearrangement links TRBV2 to TRBJ1-2, with no clear D. The length of the CDR3 is 14 residues. Trimming pared 9 bases from V and 2 bases from J, leaving 16 bases between. Looked up from germline, CDR1 is SNHLY and CDR2 is FYNNEI. The chain's CDR3 is CARARSITNYGYTF. DNA for the CDR3: TGTGCCAGAGCTCGCAGTATAACAAACTATGGCTACACCTTC.

This clone was found many times. The rearrangement uses TRBV6-2 or TRBV6-3 and TRBJ2-7; 8 bases agree with TRBD2. This CDR3 is 13 amino acids long. Germline trimming cut 5 bases from V and 9 bases from J; bases unmatched to any gene: 9. Germline-derived CDR1 and CDR2 are MNHEY and SVGEGT. The DNA for the CDR3 is TGTGCCAGCAGTGGCTCAGCGGGAGTTGTGCAGTACTTC. Translated: CASSGSAGVVQYF.

The chain has TRBV27 and TRBJ2-2; D gene uncertain. The CDR3 is 12 residues long. The germline V gene has CDR1 MNHEY and CDR2 SMNVEV (reference sequence). Trimming removed 8 bases from V and 5 bases from J, with 9 bases in between. CDR3 loop: CASGYWTGELFF. The CDR3 DNA reads as TGTGCCAGCGGATACTGGACCGGGGAGCTGTTTTTT.

There are many counts of this clone. V gene TRBV20-1 combines with J gene TRBJ2-1; TRBD2 matches at 9 bases. CDR1 is DFQATT, CDR2 SNEGSKA, per germline (reference sequence). J lost 7 bases, V lost 7 bases, and 5 bases had no gene match. The CDR3 covers 12 residues. CDR3 DNA sequence: TGCAGTGGGGCGGGAGGGCCGAATGAGCAGTTCTTC. It yields the protein CSGAGGPNEQFF.

This clone has ten or more counts. V usage is TRBV6-1 and J usage is TRBJ2-7; D call uncertain. CDR1 is MNHNS and CDR2 is SASEGT in the germline V gene. Trimming stripped 7 bases from V and 3 bases from J, with 10 bases between. This CDR3 contains 12 residues. For the CDR3, the DNA is TGTGCCAGCACCCAAACTGGCTACGAGCAGTACTTC. Residues: CASTQTGYEQYF.